This T cell receptor (beta chain) was identified in a study of response to subunit inactivated influenza vaccine. TCRdb re-analysed the RT-PCR reads in MiXCR, keeping a single row per CDR3 protein. The table has fewer than 400,000 distinct CDR3 sequences, about a fifth seen once. Germline values: CDR1 SGHKS, CDR2 YYEKEE (reference sequence). J was trimmed by 6 bases and V by 1 base; bases with no gene match: 5. The CDR3 runs 15 residues. The chain carries TRBV5-5 and TRBJ2-2, with 8 bases identical to TRBD2. The sequence was collected from a man in his fifties or sixties who received an inactivated influenza vaccine. The sequencing here drew on PBMCs from blood, taken 21 months after vaccination. As DNA, the CDR3 is TGTGCCAGCAGCTTGCACGGGGGGGCCGCCGGGGAGCTGTTTTTT. It specifies CASSLHGGAAGELFF.